This TCR beta chain is drawn from a study of T cells in Graves' hyperthyroidism and ophthalmopathy. The germline V gene has CDR1 SQVTM and CDR2 ANQGSEA. The trim removed 1 base at V and 11 bases at J, leaving 8 bases unmatched. The CDR3 is 13 amino acids. This clonotype has a count of ten or more. Amplification of TCR beta CDR3 regions used RNA as the template. An initial round of RT-PCR targeting the TCR CDR3 relied on the HTBI primer set. TCRdb independently ran MiXCR on the multiplex PCR reads; one entry per CDR3 protein. The sample yields around 720,000 distinct CDR3 sequences, just over 35% seen once.

The sequence derives from a woman aged 40-49 years with Graves' hyperthyroidism. Sequenced input: blood. The genes are TRBV29-1 and TRBJ1-1; 9 nucleotides align to TRBD1. CDR3 nucleotides: TGCAGCGTTGAAGTAACAGGGGGCAACGGGGCTTTCTTT. This gives the protein CSVEVTGGNGAFF.